Following are 32 T cell receptor beta chains from one sample sequenced in a study of pediatric ulcerative colitis (dated by TCRdb to between 2019 and 2020). The library was prepared using the immunoSEQ multiplex PCR assay. The table comes from immuneACCESS by way of TCRdb, which keeps in-frame sequences with V and J called. Part of the clones is missing from these tables; in studies checked, under half for an unresolved V gene and the rest for unknown reasons. The sample table holds fewer than 45,000 clones, of which roughly 83% were seen once. Of the sample, 23% falls within the top ten clones. The specimen was blood. Receptors originate from a girl between 10 and 17 years old with moderate ulcerative colitis.

This sequence joins TRBV10-2 and TRBJ2-3; 8 nucleotides line up with TRBD2. Germline V gene data show CDR1 as WSHSY and CDR2 as SAAADI. The ends lost 11 bases at V and 5 bases at J; junction bases unmatched: 12. This CDR3 spans 14 amino acids. CDR3 nucleotides: TGCGCCGCCTCCCTAGCGGGCCCGTTAGATACGCAGTATTTT. Its protein product is CAASLAGPLDTQYF.

The chain carries TRBV29-1 and TRBJ1-1; the D gene is possibly TRBD1 (6 bases). Germline CDR1 SQVTM, CDR2 ANQGSEA. The V and J ends lost 7 bases and 0 bases respectively, with 15 bases between them. The CDR3 sequence is 14 residues long. The CDR3 is CSADRGGLNTEAFF. The CDR3 DNA reads TGCAGCGCCGATCGAGGGGGTCTGAACACTGAAGCTTTCTTT.

The J gene is TRBJ1-1, the V gene TRBV11-2; 11 bases align to TRBD1. CDR1 SGHAT and CDR2 FQNNGV come from the germline V gene. The J segment lost 7 bases and the V segment lost 5 bases, leaving 9 bases of the junction unmatched. CDR3 length: 15 amino acids. CDR3 coding DNA: TGTGCCAGCAGCCCGTACCCGGGACAGGGGGTTGAAGCTTTCTTT. This encodes CASSPYPGQGVEAFF. The full variable domain, its missing parts supplied by reference TRBV11-2 and TRBJ1-1, is EAGVAQSPRYKIIEKRQSVAFWCNPISGHATLYWYQQILGQGPKLLIQFQNNGVVDDSQLPKDRFSAERLKGVDSTLKIQPAKLEDSAVYLCASSPYPGQGVEAFFGQGTRLTVV.

The chain links TRBV7-9 to TRBJ2-3; TRBD2 matches at 7 bases. V lost 2 bases, J lost 4 bases, and 3 bases stayed unmatched. CDR1 is SEHNR, CDR2 FQNEAQ, per germline (reference sequence). This CDR3 has 14 residues. The DNA for the CDR3 is TGTGCCAGCAGCTTATGGGGGAGGGCAGATACGCAGTATTTT. It encodes CASSLWGRADTQYF.

V usage is TRBV19 and J usage is TRBJ1-5; D call uncertain. The V gene lost 6 bases and the J gene lost 0 bases, with 12 bases spanning the gap. Germline loops: CDR1 LNHDA, CDR2 SQIVND (reference sequence). This CDR3 is 15 amino acids long. In DNA, the CDR3 is TGTGCCAGTAGCCGAGGACTTTATAGCAATCAGCCCCAGCATTTT. It yields the protein CASSRGLYSNQPQHF. Filled out from reference TRBV19 and TRBJ1-5, the complete variable domain reads DGGITQSPKYLFRKEGQNVTLSCEQNLNHDAMYWYRQDPGQGLRLIYYSQIVNDFQKGDIAEGYSVSREKKESFPLTVTSAQKNPTAFYLCASSRGLYSNQPQHFGDGTRLSIL.

The CDR3 is CASSWVLDRRGGAFF. The CDR3 DNA follows: TGTGCCAGCAGCTGGGTGCTGGACAGGCGGGGAGGAGCTTTCTTT. The V gene is TRBV7-9, the J gene TRBJ1-1; TRBD1 aligns across 7 bases. V shed 4 bases, J shed 10 bases, and the junction held 15 bases outside the gene matches. This CDR3 has 15 residues. CDR1 is SEHNR, CDR2 FQNEAQ, per germline (reference sequence).

This clone appeared a few times. The chain uses TRBV7-9 and TRBJ1-2; perhaps TRBD1 as D (6 bases). The V end lost 0 bases, the J end lost 1 base, and 9 bases lay between the germline ends. The CDR3 is made up of 15 amino acids. CDR1 and CDR2 (germline): SEHNR, FQNEAQ (reference sequence). CDR3 sequence: CASSLATGFNYGYTF. CDR3 DNA: TGTGCCAGCAGCTTAGCGACAGGCTTTAACTATGGCTACACCTTC.

This chain links TRBV5-1 with TRBJ1-1; tentatively, D is TRBD1 (5 bases). CDR1 SGHRS and CDR2 YFSETQ come from the germline V gene. The ends were cut back, 6 bases at V and 1 base at J, with 25 bases in the middle. The CDR3 consists of 18 residues. CDR3 sequence: CASTDRDGRSMWNTEAFF. As DNA, the CDR3 is TGCGCCAGCACCGACCGGGACGGGCGCTCGATGTGGAACACTGAAGCTTTCTTT.

The V gene is TRBV18, the J gene TRBJ2-1; D may be TRBD2 (5 bases). V gave up 8 bases and J gave up 8 bases, with 19 bases separating them. The CDR3 length is 14 residues. Germline V gives CDR1 KGHSH, CDR2 LQKENI. The chain's CDR3 is CASLDWAPRDEQFF. The DNA of the CDR3 is TGTGCCAGCCTGGACTGGGCGCCTAGGGATGAGCAGTTCTTC.

The CDR3 loop reads CSVGTSGPFEQYF. The CDR3 bases are TGCAGCGTCGGGACCTCAGGGCCGTTCGAGCAGTACTTC. V is TRBV29-1 and J is TRBJ2-7; perhaps D is TRBD1 or TRBD2 (5 bases each). The length of the CDR3 is 13 residues. Germline CDR1 SQVTM, CDR2 ANQGSEA. Trimming removed 6 bases at V and 6 bases at J, with 18 bases between.

The chain carries TRBV4-1 and TRBJ2-5; a weak D match, TRBD2 (5 bases). This CDR3 has 16 residues. V dropped 3 bases and J dropped 2 bases, with 16 bases sitting between them. Germline V lookup: CDR1 MGHRA, CDR2 YSYEKL. CDR3 loop: CASSHSPRESQETQYF. Written as DNA, the CDR3 is TGCGCCAGCAGCCACTCCCCGAGGGAGTCTCAAGAGACCCAGTACTTC.

V and J are TRBV6-7 and TRBJ2-7; D might be TRBD2 (7 bases). TRBV6-7 is an open reading frame, and its role is uncertain. This CDR3 comprises 15 residues. With 3 bases removed from V and 3 bases from J, the gap between germline ends came to 15 bases. The CDR3 DNA follows: TGTGCCAGCAGTTATCGCAGGGGAGGGTTCTACGAGCAGTACTTC. It yields the protein CASSYRRGGFYEQYF.

J is TRBJ2-7 and V is TRBV5-1; tentatively, D is TRBD1 (5 bases). This CDR3 spans 15 amino acids. V lost 4 bases to trimming and J lost 4 bases, with 18 bases between them. From germline, CDR1 is SGHRS and CDR2 YFSETQ. The CDR3 DNA sequence: TGCGCCAGCAGCCCCGAAGCGCCAGGGTCGTACGAGCAGTACTTC. Protein product: CASSPEAPGSYEQYF.

In DNA form, the CDR3 reads TGTGCCAGCTCACCTAGCCGGAGCCCCCCAGATACGCAGTATTTT. It specifies CASSPSRSPPDTQYF. The rearrangement joins TRBV18 to TRBJ2-3; no clear D. Trimming took off 3 bases at V and 4 bases at J, with 14 bases between the two ends. The CDR3 contains 15 residues. Germline V CDR1 and CDR2: KGHSH, LQKENI.

The chain recombines TRBV9 with TRBJ2-7; TRBD1 matches 7 bases. CDR1 SGDLS and CDR2 YYNGEE come from the germline V gene. V dropped 2 bases and J dropped 3; count of bases not matched to a gene: 14. This CDR3 region has 17 residues. CDR3 amino acids: CASSVGDSPVTNYEQYF. Here the CDR3 DNA reads TGTGCCAGCAGCGTTGGGGACAGTCCAGTGACTAACTACGAGCAGTACTTC.

CDR3 protein: CASSYPSAIDEQFF. The CDR3 bases are TGTGCCAGCAGTTACCCCTCGGCCATCGATGAGCAGTTCTTC. The rearrangement links TRBV6-5 to TRBJ2-1; no clear D. Germline lookup yields CDR1 MNHEY and CDR2 SVGAGI. CDR3 length: 14 residues. V dropped 2 bases and J dropped 8 bases, with 13 bases sitting between them.

The rearrangement uses TRBV2 and TRBJ1-2; D gene unclear. V was clipped by 5 bases and J by 7 bases, with 14 bases between them. Looked up from germline, CDR1 is SNHLY and CDR2 is FYNNEI. The CDR3 covers 13 residues. The CDR3 spells CASSISGDSGYTF. The DNA of the CDR3 is TGTGCCAGCAGTATCTCTGGGGATTCTGGCTACACCTTC.

The gene calls are TRBV6-1 and TRBJ1-2; TRBD1 might be the D (5 bases). The CDR3 is 13 amino acids. With 4 bases removed from V and 5 bases from J, the gap between germline ends came to 11 bases. Germline-derived CDR1 and CDR2 are MNHNS and SASEGT. The CDR3, as DNA: TGTGCCAGCAGTGGGGACGGAAGATATGGCTACACCTTC. Encoded protein: CASSGDGRYGYTF.

V and J are TRBV30 and TRBJ1-2; D unclear. Between the trimmed V and J ends, which lost 0 bases and 5 bases, there was a span of 7 bases. The CDR3 is 12 residues long. Germline CDR1 reads GTSNPN; CDR2 reads SVGIG (reference sequence). The CDR3 sequence: CAWSVQGYGYTF. CDR3 nucleotides: TGTGCCTGGAGTGTACAAGGGTATGGCTACACCTTC.

V usage is TRBV4-3 and J usage is TRBJ2-7; either TRBD1 or TRBD2 may supply D (5 bases each). The germline CDR1 and CDR2 sequences are LGHNA and YSLEER. V was trimmed by 4 bases and J by 3 bases, leaving 13 bases between them. The CDR3 runs to 14 residues. The CDR3 nucleotides are TGCGCCAGCAGCCTTGGGGGTGGGATCTACGAGCAGTACTTC. This sequence encodes CASSLGGGIYEQYF.

This clone came up once. V is TRBV29-1 and J is TRBJ2-3, with D maybe TRBD2 (5 bases). The germline V gene has CDR1 SQVTM and CDR2 ANQGSEA. The CDR3 extends over 13 amino acids. Trimming stripped 2 bases from V and 2 bases from J, with 8 bases between. Here the CDR3 reads CSVERLYTDTQYF. The DNA of the CDR3 is TGCAGCGTTGAACGACTATACACAGATACGCAGTATTTT.

The V gene is TRBV7-9, the J gene TRBJ2-7; D uncertain. Germline CDR1 SEHNR, CDR2 FQNEAQ (reference sequence). This CDR3 has 12 amino acids. Trimming stripped 3 bases from V and 7 bases from J, with 10 bases between. CDR3: CASSFLDLEQYF. CDR3 bases: TGTGCCAGCAGCTTTCTCGATTTGGAGCAGTACTTC.

This clone was picked up a small number of times. The chain uses TRBV10-3 and TRBJ1-6; no clear D. CDR1 ENHRY and CDR2 SYGVKD come from the germline V gene. The CDR3 runs 15 residues. Trimming shortened V by 3 bases and J by 10 bases, and 16 bases separated the two germline ends. The CDR3, as DNA: TGTGCCATCAGTGATGGTCCCAGGAGCAACTCACCCCTCCACTTT. It yields the protein CAISDGPRSNSPLHF.

CDR3 nucleotide sequence: TGTGCCAGCTCACCAAGGGGGGAGACCCAGTACTTC. Translation: CASSPRGETQYF. V usage is TRBV18 and J usage is TRBJ2-5; a possible D gene is TRBD1 (6 bases). Per the germline V gene, CDR1 is KGHSH and CDR2 is LQKENI. Trimming cost V 2 bases and J 5 bases, with 6 bases left between them. This CDR3 is built from 12 residues.

V usage is TRBV27 and J usage is TRBJ2-7, with TRBD1 matching over 9 bases. CDR3 length equals 13 residues. J was trimmed by 6 bases and V by 6 bases; bases with no gene match: 6. Germline V gene data show CDR1 as MNHEY and CDR2 as SMNVEV (reference sequence). The CDR3 DNA reads as TGTGCCAGCAGGAGGGACAGGGAGGCCGAGCAGTACTTC. This gives the protein CASRRDREAEQYF.

This chain uses TRBV7-8 with TRBJ1-1; no definite D call. The V and J ends lost 1 base and 10 bases respectively, with 16 bases between them. The CDR3 consists of 14 residues. Germline V lookup: CDR1 SGHVS, CDR2 FQNEAQ. The CDR3 bases are TGTGCCAGCAGCTTAGATCGTCCTGTTGGCGCAGCTTTCTTT. Translated: CASSLDRPVGAAFF.

The chain uses TRBV19 and TRBJ1-4; tentative D call: TRBD1 (6 bases). From germline, CDR1 is LNHDA and CDR2 SQIVND (reference sequence). V lost 8 bases and J 0 bases, leaving 13 bases between the germline ends. This CDR3 region has 15 residues. The CDR3 DNA reads as TGTGCCAGTTGGGGGGCGACGCCAACTAATGAAAAACTGTTTTTT. Protein sequence: CASWGATPTNEKLFF. The full variable domain, in which reference TRBV19 and TRBJ1-4 provide the parts outside the CDR3, is DGGITQSPKYLFRKEGQNVTLSCEQNLNHDAMYWYRQDPGQGLRLIYYSQIVNDFQKGDIAEGYSVSREKKESFPLTVTSAQKNPTAFYLCASWGATPTNEKLFFGSGTQLSVL.

The V call is TRBV11-2, the J call TRBJ1-5; TRBD1 is a possible D gene (5 bases). The CDR3 has 14 residues. CDR1 and CDR2 from the germline V gene are SGHAT and FQNNGV. Trimming took 2 bases from V and 9 from J, leaving 14 bases between them. Written as DNA, the CDR3 is TGTGCCAGCAGCTTATCCCAGGGACGTCGGCCCCAGCATTTT. It is translated as CASSLSQGRRPQHF.

The chain has TRBV7-9 and TRBJ1-1, with D hard to call. V dropped 3 bases and J dropped 6 bases, with 8 bases sitting between them. Germline values: CDR1 SEHNR, CDR2 FQNEAQ (reference sequence). The CDR3 covers 12 residues. The CDR3 sequence: CASSFFRAEAFF. In nucleotides, the CDR3 is TGTGCCAGCAGCTTTTTTAGGGCTGAAGCTTTCTTT.

A single count supports this clone. The chain recombines TRBV28 with TRBJ2-5, with 7 bases that match TRBD1. The CDR3 covers 13 residues. Germline CDR1 MDHEN, CDR2 SYDVKM. V lost 11 bases and J lost 6; bases outside the gene matches: 12. The CDR3 coding sequence is TGTGCCTGTTTTACAGGGGTTTCGCAGACCCAGTACTTC. It yields the protein CACFTGVSQTQYF.

The chain employs TRBV28 and TRBJ2-2; 9 nucleotides line up with TRBD1. Trimming removed 4 bases from V and 5 bases from J; junction bases left unmatched: 5. The CDR3 consists of 15 residues. Germline assignment: CDR1 MDHEN and CDR2 SYDVKM. CDR3 sequence reads: CASSWTGTGTGELFF. In DNA form, the CDR3 reads TGTGCCAGCAGTTGGACCGGGACAGGGACCGGGGAGCTGTTTTTT.

The genes are TRBV23-1 and TRBJ2-7, with a tentative D call TRBD2 (7 bases). TRBV23-1 falls under the ORF class, with uncertain function. V lost 11 bases and J lost 0, with 11 bases in between. There are 12 residues in the CDR3. CDR3 sequence: CASGEGSYEQYF. CDR3 nucleotides: TGCGCCTCAGGGGAGGGCTCCTACGAGCAGTACTTC.